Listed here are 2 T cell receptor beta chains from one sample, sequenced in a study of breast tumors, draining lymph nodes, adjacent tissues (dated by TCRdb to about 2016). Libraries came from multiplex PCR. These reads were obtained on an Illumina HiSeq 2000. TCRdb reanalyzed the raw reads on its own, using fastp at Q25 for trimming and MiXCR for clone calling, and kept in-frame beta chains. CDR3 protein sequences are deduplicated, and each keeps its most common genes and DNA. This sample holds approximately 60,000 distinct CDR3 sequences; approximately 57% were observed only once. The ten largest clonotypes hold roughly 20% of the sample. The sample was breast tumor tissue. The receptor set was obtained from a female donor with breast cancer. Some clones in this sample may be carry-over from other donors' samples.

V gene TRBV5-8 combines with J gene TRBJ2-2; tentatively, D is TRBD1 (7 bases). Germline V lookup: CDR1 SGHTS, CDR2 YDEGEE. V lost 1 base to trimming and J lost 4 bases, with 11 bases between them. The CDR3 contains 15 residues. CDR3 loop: CASSLPGGRTGELFF. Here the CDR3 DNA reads TGTGCCAGCAGCTTGCCAGGGGGGCGCACCGGGGAGCTGTTTTTT. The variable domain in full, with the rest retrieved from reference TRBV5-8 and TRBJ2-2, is EAGVTQSPTHLIKTRGQQATLRCSPISGHTSVYWYQQALGLGLQFLLWYDEGEERNRGNFPPRFSGRQFPNYSSELNVNALELEDSALYLCASSLPGGRTGELFFGEGSRLTVL.

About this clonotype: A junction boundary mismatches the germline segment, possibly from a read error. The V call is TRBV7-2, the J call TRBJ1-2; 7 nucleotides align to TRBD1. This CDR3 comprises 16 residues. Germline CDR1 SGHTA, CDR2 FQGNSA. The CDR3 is CASSQGNRDRSYGYTF. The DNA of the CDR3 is TGCGCCAGCAGCCAGGGCAATCGGGACAGATCCTATGGCTACACCTTC.